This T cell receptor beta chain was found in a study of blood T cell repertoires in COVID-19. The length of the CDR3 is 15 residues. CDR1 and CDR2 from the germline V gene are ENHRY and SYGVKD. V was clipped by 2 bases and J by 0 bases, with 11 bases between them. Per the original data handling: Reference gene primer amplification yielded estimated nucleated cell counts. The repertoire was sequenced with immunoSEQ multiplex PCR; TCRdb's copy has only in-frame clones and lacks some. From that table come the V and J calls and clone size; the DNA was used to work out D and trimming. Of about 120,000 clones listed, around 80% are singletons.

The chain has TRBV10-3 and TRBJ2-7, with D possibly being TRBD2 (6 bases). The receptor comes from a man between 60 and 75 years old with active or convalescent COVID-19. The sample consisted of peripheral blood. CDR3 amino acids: CAISEKEGTSYEQYF. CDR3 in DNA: TGTGCCATCAGTGAGAAGGAGGGGACCTCCTACGAGCAGTACTTC.